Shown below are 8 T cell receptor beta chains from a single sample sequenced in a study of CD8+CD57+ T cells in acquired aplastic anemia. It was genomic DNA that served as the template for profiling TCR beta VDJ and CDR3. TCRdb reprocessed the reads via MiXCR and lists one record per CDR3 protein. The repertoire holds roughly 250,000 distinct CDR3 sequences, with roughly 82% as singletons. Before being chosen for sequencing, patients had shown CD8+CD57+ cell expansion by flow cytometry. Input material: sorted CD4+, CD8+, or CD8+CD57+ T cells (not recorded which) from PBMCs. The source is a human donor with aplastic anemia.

CDR3 in amino acids: CASSFTDLYSYEQYV. DNA of the CDR3: TGTGCCAGCAGCTTTACTGACCTATACTCCTACGAGCAGTACGTC. The chain joins TRBV5-4 to TRBJ2-7; D remains unclear. CDR1 and CDR2 (germline): SGHNT, YYREEE (reference sequence). Trimming stripped 2 bases from V and 0 bases from J, with 12 bases between. This CDR3 has 15 residues.

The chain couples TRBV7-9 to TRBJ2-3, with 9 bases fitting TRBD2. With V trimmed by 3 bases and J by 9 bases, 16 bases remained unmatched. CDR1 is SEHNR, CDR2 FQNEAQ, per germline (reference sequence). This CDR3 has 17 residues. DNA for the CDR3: TGTGCCAGCAGCTTTCAAAGAAGCGGGAGGACGACTGAGACGCAGTATTTT. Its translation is CASSFQRSGRTTETQYF.

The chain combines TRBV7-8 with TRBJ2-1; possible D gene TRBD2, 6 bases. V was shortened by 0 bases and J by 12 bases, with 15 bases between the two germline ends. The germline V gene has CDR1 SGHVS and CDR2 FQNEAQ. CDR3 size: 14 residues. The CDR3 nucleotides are TGTGCCAGCAGCTTAGCGGGGGGTCTCAATACGCAGTTCTTC. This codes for CASSLAGGLNTQFF. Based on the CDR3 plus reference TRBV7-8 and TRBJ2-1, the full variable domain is GAGVSQSPRYKVAKRGQDVALRCDPISGHVSLFWYQQALGQGPEFLTYFQNEAQLDKSGLPSDRFFAERPEGSVSTLKIQRTQQEDSAVYLCASSLAGGLNTQFFGPGTRLTVL.

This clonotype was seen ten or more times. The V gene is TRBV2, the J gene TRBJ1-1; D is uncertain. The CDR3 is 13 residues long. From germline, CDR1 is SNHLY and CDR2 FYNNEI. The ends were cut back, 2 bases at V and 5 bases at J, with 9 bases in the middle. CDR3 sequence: CASSERAGTEAFF. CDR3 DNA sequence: TGTGCCAGCAGTGAAAGGGCGGGGACTGAAGCTTTCTTT.

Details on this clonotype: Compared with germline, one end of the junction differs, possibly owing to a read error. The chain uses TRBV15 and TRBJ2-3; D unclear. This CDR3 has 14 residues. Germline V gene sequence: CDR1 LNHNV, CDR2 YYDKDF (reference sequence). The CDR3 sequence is CASSRAGEHETQYF. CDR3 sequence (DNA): TGTGCCAGCAGCAGAGCCGGCGAGCACGAGACCCAGTATTTC.

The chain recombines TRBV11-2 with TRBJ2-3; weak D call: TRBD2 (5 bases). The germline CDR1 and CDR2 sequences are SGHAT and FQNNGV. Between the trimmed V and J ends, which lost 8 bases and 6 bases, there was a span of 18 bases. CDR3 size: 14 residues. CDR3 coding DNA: TGTGCCAGCGGCCGCACTAGAACAGCCGATACGCAGTATTTT. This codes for CASGRTRTADTQYF. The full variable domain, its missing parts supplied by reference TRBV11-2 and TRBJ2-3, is EAGVAQSPRYKIIEKRQSVAFWCNPISGHATLYWYQQILGQGPKLLIQFQNNGVVDDSQLPKDRFSAERLKGVDSTLKIQPAKLEDSAVYLCASGRTRTADTQYFGPGTRLTVL.

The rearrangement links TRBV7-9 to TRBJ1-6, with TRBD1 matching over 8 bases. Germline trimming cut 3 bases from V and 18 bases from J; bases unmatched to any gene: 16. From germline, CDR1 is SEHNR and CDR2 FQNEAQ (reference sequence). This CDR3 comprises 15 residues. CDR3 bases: TGTGCCAGCAGCTTGTCAGGGGGCGCCGACTATGGCTACCACTTT. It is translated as CASSLSGGADYGYHF. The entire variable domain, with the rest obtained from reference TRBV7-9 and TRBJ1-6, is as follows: DTGVSQNPRHKITKRGQNVTFRCDPISEHNRLYWYRQTLGQGPEFLTYFQNEAQLEKSRLLSDRFSAERPKGSFSTLEIQRTEQGDSAMYLCASSLSGGADYGYHFGNGTRLTVT.

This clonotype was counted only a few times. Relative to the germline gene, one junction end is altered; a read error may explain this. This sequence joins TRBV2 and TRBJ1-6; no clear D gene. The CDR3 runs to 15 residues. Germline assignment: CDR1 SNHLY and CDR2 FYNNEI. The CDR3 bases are TGCGCCAGCAGCCAAGAGGAGACTATTAATTCACCCCTCCACTTT. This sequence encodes CASSQEETINSPLHF.